The 16 T cell receptor beta chains below were found in one sample sequenced in a study of T cell responses to AZD1222 COVID-19 vaccine. TCRdb keeps only in-frame clones here, not all; method: immunoSEQ multiplex PCR. The sample comprises fewer than 120,000 clones, 94% of which are singletons, and 2.5% to 3% rests with the top ten. The sample consisted of peripheral blood, taken 28 days after the second AZD1222 dose. The receptors shown here come from an adult who received the AZD1222 COVID-19 vaccine.

The chain carries TRBV27 and TRBJ1-2, with a possible D match to TRBD1 (5 bases). The CDR3 runs 15 residues. The germline V and J ends were trimmed by 5 bases and 7 bases, with 20 bases remaining between them. The V gene's germline CDR1 is MNHEY and CDR2 SMNVEV (reference sequence). The CDR3 reads CASSPFGDLEGGYTF. The CDR3 nucleotides read TGTGCCAGCAGTCCCTTTGGGGACTTGGAGGGTGGCTACACCTTC.

The chain joins TRBV3-1 (or the pseudogene TRBV3-2) to TRBJ1-6; D not certain. CDR3 size: 14 residues. With 7 bases removed from V and 7 bases from J, the gap between germline ends came to 14 bases. Germline V CDR1 and CDR2: LGHDT, YNNKEL (reference sequence). In nucleotides, the CDR3 is TGTGCCAGCACCTTAGGGCTCCCGAATTCACCCCTCCACTTT. Encoded protein: CASTLGLPNSPLHF.

The genes are TRBV5-1 and TRBJ1-5; TRBD1 matches at 7 bases. This CDR3 comprises 17 residues. The germline gives CDR1 SGHRS, CDR2 YFSETQ. Germline trimming cut 4 bases from V and 7 bases from J; bases unmatched to any gene: 17. CDR3 protein: CASSPGGGAGFKQPQHF. In nucleotides, the CDR3 is TGCGCCAGCAGCCCGGGAGGGGGCGCGGGGTTTAAACAGCCCCAGCATTTT.

CDR3 loop: CASSKKDRTGLTGELFF. CDR3 DNA: TGTGCCAGCAGCAAAAAAGACAGGACAGGGTTAACCGGGGAGCTGTTTTTT. The chain recombines TRBV21-1 with TRBJ2-2; TRBD1, the table's D call, was not compared with the DNA. TRBV21-1 is a pseudogene. The CDR3 is 17 residues long.

The V and J genes are TRBV7-9 and TRBJ2-5, with D perhaps assigned TRBD1 or TRBD2 (5 bases each). CDR1 SEHNR and CDR2 FQNEAQ come from the germline V gene (reference sequence). Trimming took 4 bases from V and 8 from J, leaving 17 bases between them. The CDR3 covers 14 residues. CDR3 sequence reads: CASSSPTRGPTQYF. In DNA, the CDR3 is TGTGCCAGCAGCTCGCCCACCCGGGGCCCTACCCAGTACTTC.

The chain has TRBV7-9 and TRBJ1-1, with D possibly TRBD1 on 6 matching bases. In germline, CDR1 is SEHNR, CDR2 FQNEAQ (reference sequence). V lost 5 bases and J lost 0, with 16 bases in between. There are 16 residues in the CDR3. DNA of the CDR3: TGTGCCAGCAGCCCGAGAGGGGGGAGGGTGAACACTGAAGCTTTCTTT. Translation gives CASSPRGGRVNTEAFF.

The V and J genes are TRBV2 and TRBJ1-1, with D unclear. V was shortened by 5 bases and J by 2 bases, with 9 bases between the two germline ends. The CDR3 is 13 amino acids. CDR1 and CDR2 from the germline V gene are SNHLY and FYNNEI. The CDR3 protein is CASSPPRNTEAFF. As DNA, the CDR3 is TGTGCCAGCAGTCCCCCACGAAACACTGAAGCTTTCTTT.

The chain employs TRBV6-5 and TRBJ2-7; 7 bases agree with TRBD1. Germline V gives CDR1 MNHEY, CDR2 SVGAGI. The CDR3 consists of 13 residues. V was clipped by 4 bases and J by 4 bases; unmatched bases: 4. Here the CDR3 DNA reads TGTGCCAGCAGTTCTCGACAGGGATACGAGCAGTACTTC. Protein: CASSSRQGYEQYF.

The chain recombines TRBV11-2 with TRBJ2-7; D perhaps matches TRBD1 (6 bases). In germline, CDR1 is SGHAT, CDR2 FQNNGV. The V end was cut by 0 bases, the J end by 3 bases, with 18 bases between. This CDR3 region has 17 residues. CDR3 residues: CASSLEQGPVTIYEQYF. The CDR3 DNA is TGTGCCAGCAGCTTAGAACAGGGTCCCGTTACCATCTACGAGCAGTACTTC.

V is TRBV11-2 and J is TRBJ1-1; possible D gene TRBD1, 6 bases. CDR1 SGHAT and CDR2 FQNNGV come from the germline V gene. Trimming removed 4 bases from V and 2 bases from J, with 14 bases in between. The CDR3 is 15 residues long. CDR3 coding DNA: TGTGCCAGCAGCTCTACGGACAGACCCAACACTGAAGCTTTCTTT. Amino acid sequence: CASSSTDRPNTEAFF.

This chain links TRBV5-1 with TRBJ1-1; 10 bases are a match to TRBD1. The J segment lost 4 bases and the V segment lost 1 base, leaving 4 bases of the junction unmatched. The CDR3 contains 15 residues. Germline loops: CDR1 SGHRS, CDR2 YFSETQ. CDR3: CASSLTRTGGTEAFF. The CDR3 DNA is TGCGCCAGCAGCTTGACTAGGACAGGGGGCACTGAAGCTTTCTTT.

This chain connects TRBV3-1 (or the pseudogene TRBV3-2) to TRBJ1-5, with TRBD1 as a possible D gene (6 bases). V lost 0 bases and J 4 bases, leaving 19 bases between the germline ends. The germline V gene has CDR1 LGHDT and CDR2 YNNKEL (reference sequence). This CDR3 has 18 amino acids. The CDR3 sequence: CASSQDFGGTSINQPQHF. Written as DNA, the CDR3 is TGTGCCAGCAGCCAAGATTTCGGGGGGACATCGATAAATCAGCCCCAGCATTTT.

This chain joins TRBV12-3 or TRBV12-4 and TRBJ2-7; D gene ambiguous. The CDR3 is made up of 13 amino acids. Trimming took 7 bases from V and 3 from J, leaving 13 bases between them. The CDR3 sequence is CASTPESLYEQYF. The CDR3 nucleotides read TGTGCCAGCACCCCCGAGAGTCTCTACGAGCAGTACTTC.

The chain employs TRBV6-5 and TRBJ1-1, with 8 bases identical to TRBD1. Germline CDR1 is MNHEY and CDR2 is SVGAGI. The CDR3 is 15 amino acids. Losses at the gene ends were 10 bases for V and 1 base for J; bases not matched to a gene: 11. As DNA, the CDR3 is TGTGCCACCATCCCTGGGGACAGGAGGAACACTGAAGCTTTCTTT. It translates to CATIPGDRRNTEAFF.

Here the CDR3 DNA reads TGTGCCAGCAGAACCGGGACTAGCTCCTACGAGCAGTACTTC. Amino acid sequence: CASRTGTSSYEQYF. The chain links TRBV2 to TRBJ2-7; 8 bases align to TRBD2. The junction had 4 bases not matched to a gene; V was cut back by 6 bases and J by 0 bases. This CDR3 is built from 14 residues. Germline CDR1 reads SNHLY; CDR2 reads FYNNEI.

The chain joins TRBV5-1 to TRBJ1-6, with 7 bases aligning to TRBD1. The CDR3 has 19 amino acids. The V gene's germline CDR1 is SGHRS and CDR2 YFSETQ. The ends lost 0 bases at V and 0 bases at J; junction bases unmatched: 9. The CDR3 coding sequence is TGCGCCAGCAGCTTGGGTAGGACAGGATCGAGCTCCTATAATTCACCCCTCCACTTT. Protein sequence: CASSLGRTGSSSYNSPLHF.